The entry below gives a single T cell receptor (beta chain) sequence along with its context. Its antigen is not identified. This specimen belongs to a study of T cells expressing NK-cell markers. Study overall: Seven of the eight sequenced donors were HCMV-seropositive; one was seronegative. Study-wide results and limits: A range of 1.0-7.0% of CD8+ T cells consisted of dominant NKG2C+ clonotypes in a handful of donors. The CD3+CD56-NKG2C+ fraction of a few donors was likewise dominated by these clonotypes.

UMIs accompanied the 5'RACE template switching by which TCR beta cDNA was made. Following a re-call of the 5' RACE reads, TCRdb has one entry per CDR3 protein and lacks DNA. This repertoire includes fewer than 400,000 distinct CDR3 sequences. There are 17 residues in the CDR3. Per germline, CDR1 SGHTA and CDR2 FQGNSA. The V gene is TRBV7-2, the J gene TRBJ2-2; TCRdb returns TRBD1, unconfirmable since there is no DNA. Input material: blood T cells: a sorted CD56 or NKG2C T cell subset, CD4+ or CD8+ T cells, or bulk PBMC T cells (not recorded which). The sequence was obtained from a man between 18 and 69 years old in good health. This CDR3 is CASSLGPTGGEIGELFF.